The sequence of this T cell receptor (beta chain) was determined in a study of Ad26.COV2.S vaccination and SARS-CoV-2 variants (dated by TCRdb to the early 2020s). The study in broad terms: Donors in the vaccine arm were drawn from COV1001, a multicentre, randomized, double-blind, placebo-controlled phase I-IIa trial testing Ad26.COV2.S in healthy adults. Ad26.COV2.S was administered intramuscularly at 5 x 10^10 or 1 x 10^11 viral particles, either as a single shot or as two shots given 56 days apart. TCRbeta repertoire sequencing served as the tool for gauging how specific and how broad the SARS-CoV-2-reactive T cell receptors were following Ad26.COV2.S vaccination. The TCR-sequenced set comprised approximately 32 samples: around 20 Ad26.COV2.S vaccine recipients, 5 placebo recipients and 8 SARS-CoV-2 convalescent individuals. Participants in the trial were split at random into five groups of five each, receiving low-dose or high-dose Ad26.COV2.S once or twice, or else placebo on both occasions. Investigators remained blinded to trial group allocation during experiments and outcome assessment. Overall study outcomes, separate from this receptor: Spike-specific TCR breadth was higher in Ad26.COV2.S recipients than in placebo recipients (P = 0.0014). After vaccination, spike-specific CD8+ and CD4+ T cell responses were reported to show substantial breadth. Comparing responses between vaccine doses or regimens was not something the study was powered to do. Non-spike TCR breadth was comparable between vaccine and placebo recipients, consistent with the vaccine containing only spike. According to the authors, total T cell responses may have been underestimated by the TCR breadth and depth analyses.

The meaning of the sample's treatment or condition label: roughly 20 received Ad26.COV2.S at low or high dose, single or two shots; 5 received placebo; per-sample allocation not given. Repertoires of vaccine and placebo recipients were sequenced from samples taken on day 63 after the first injection. Between 29 July and 7 August 2020, Cohort 1b enrolled 25 adults aged 18-55 years at one site in Boston, USA. Ad26.COV2.S consisted of a replication-incompetent adenovirus type 26 vector by which a prefusion-stabilized SARS-CoV-2 spike protein from the original Wuhan strain was expressed. The immunoSEQ Assay was the method used to sequence TCRbeta CDR3 regions. After extraction, genomic DNA underwent amplification by bias-controlled multiplex PCR, followed by high-throughput sequencing. The study's own analysis went as follows. To quantify the absolute abundance of every unique TCRbeta CDR3 region, sequences were collapsed and filtered. T cell fraction was estimated by normalizing TCRbeta template counts to usable DNA, with usable DNA measured through amplification of reference genes found in all nucleated cells. Repertoire TCRs were annotated as SARS-CoV-2-specific when V gene, CDR3 amino acid sequence and J gene were exactly matched to a known reactive TCR set. The reference SARS-CoV-2 TCR set was derived from MIRA and filtered for enrichment in COVID-19-positive ImmuneCODE repertoires, a step that removed public or cross-reactive TCRs. Based on the MIRA antigens, annotated TCRs were further analysed at the level of specific ORF or position within ORF. Breadth was defined as the number of annotated unique rearrangements divided by the total number of unique productive rearrangements, and depth was defined as the summed frequency of the annotated unique rearrangements. Two-sided Wilcoxon rank-sum tests were used to compare TCR breadth between groups. In TCRdb, the immuneACCESS table is reduced to in-frame sequences with V and J assigned. These tables do not hold every clone; where another copy was compared, an unresolved V gene accounts for under half, and the others remain unexplained. V, J and clone size are taken as reported in that table, and D and trimming were inferred from the DNA itself. Within this sample are roughly 680,000 clones, with about 90% of them counted one time only. The ten biggest clones cover about 1.5% of the sample.

For this clone: Its target antigen remains unknown. Per-base qualities were not stored, and no clone one base away is much larger.

Sequenced material: peripheral blood, taken in a trial of Ad26.COV2.S vaccine versus placebo. The sequence was collected from a person between 18 and 59 years old who received the Ad26.COV2.S COVID-19 vaccine or a placebo.

The CDR3: CASSLGDRGYEQYF. The sequenced DNA is TGTGCCAGCAGCTTAGGTGACAGGGGCTACGAGCAGTACTTC. Rearrangement joined TRBV5-8 to TRBJ2-7; 8 bases in the middle match TRBD1. Per the germline V gene, SGHTS is the CDR1 and YDEGEE is the CDR2. V has 2 bases trimmed and J has 3 bases trimmed; junction bases matching no gene number 4. Spanning cysteine to phenylalanine, the CDR3 consists of 14 amino acids. The sequence is cut down to CDR3 DNA, 42 bases in frame from base 1.